This T cell receptor (beta chain) is from a study of PD-L1 blockade in urothelial cancer. Study context: Patients took up atezolizumab in the mid-2010s at 1,200 mg intravenously every 3 weeks. Previous chemotherapy exposure amounted to 0 to 3 regimens for patients.

Looked up from germline, CDR1 is MGHRA and CDR2 is YSYEKL. The CDR3 extends over 14 amino acids. After removal of 2 bases from V and 11 bases from J, the junction contained 9 bases not matched to a gene. Each patient contributed between 1 and 8 total time points of blood mononuclear cells, pretreatment and during treatment. The protocol was immunoSEQ multiplex PCR, while the TCRdb copy is restricted to in-frame clones and leaves out a portion. The sample includes fewer than 130,000 clones, over 75% seen only once; the top ten take about 2.2%. This clonotype originated in a man aged 50 to 59 with urothelial cancer. This material consisted of PBMCs, taken around atezolizumab (anti-PD-L1) treatment. The chain recombines TRBV4-1 with TRBJ2-1, with TRBD2 matching over 7 bases. The CDR3 here is CASSQTTSNRKQFF. The DNA of the CDR3 is TGCGCCAGCAGCCAAACGACTAGCAACCGTAAGCAGTTCTTC.